Listed below are T cell receptor beta chains from one sample, sequenced in a study of primary melanoma T cells and metastatic recurrence. Only in-frame clones appear in the TCRdb table, and some are missing; sequencing was by immunoSEQ multiplex PCR. Of approximately 880 clones in the sample, roughly 84% are singletons; the top ten hold approximately 9.6%. The sequencing input was melanoma tumor tissue. Receptors were obtained from a human donor with melanoma. Each CDR3 is given with its conserved first and last residue. Each record gives: V gene, D gene, clone size, J gene, CDR3 protein, CDR3 DNA. A D gene is named only where the DNA matches it firmly. Some rows have no size entry. The others give once, few or many, or a class for an expanded clone.

TRBV11-3,TRBD1,-,TRBJ1-4,CASSQSGTANEKLFF,TGTGCCAGCAGTCAGTCGGGGACAGCTAATGAAAAACTGTTTTTT
TRBV19,-,-,TRBJ2-3,CASSIRFRGSGNTDTQYF,TGTGCCAGTAGTATTCGCTTTCGTGGTAGCGGCAACACAGATACGCAGTATTTT
TRBV11-3,-,once,TRBJ2-3,CASSSSRDGWRTDTQYF,TGTGCCAGCAGCTCATCTCGGGACGGATGGCGAACAGATACGCAGTATTTT
TRBV5-1,-,-,TRBJ1-1,CASSLVQGNTEAFF,TGCGCCAGCAGCTTGGTTCAGGGGAACACTGAAGCTTTCTTT
TRBV30,-,few,TRBJ1-5,CAWSVMGVQPQHF,TGTGCCTGGAGTGTAATGGGGGTACAGCCCCAGCATTTT
TRBV6-8,-,-,TRBJ2-4,CASGHLAKNIQYF,TGTGCCAGCGGACATCTAGCCAAAAACATTCAGTACTTC
TRBV11-3,-,-,TRBJ1-2,CASSLQDGYYGYTF,TGTGCCAGCAGCTTACAGGACGGGTACTATGGCTACACCTTC
TRBV11-3,TRBD2,-,TRBJ2-3,CASSLKTSGRARIDTQYF,TGTGCCAGCAGCTTGAAAACTAGCGGGAGGGCCCGGATAGATACGCAGTATTTT
TRBV19,TRBD2,-,TRBJ2-1,CASSIVRGGDNEQFF,TGTGCCAGTAGTATAGTCCGGGGAGGGGACAATGAGCAGTTCTTC
TRBV29-1,-,-,TRBJ2-2,CSVRTNLGYTGELFF,TGCAGCGTTCGGACCAATTTAGGGTACACCGGGGAGCTGTTTTTT
TRBV5-1,-,-,TRBJ2-5,CASSPRGGGGETQYF,TGCGCCAGCAGCCCGAGGGGCGGAGGGGGAGAGACCCAGTACTTC
TRBV6-8,-,once,TRBJ2-7,CASSPWRTEDSYEQYF,TGTGCCAGCAGTCCCTGGCGGACGGAAGACTCCTACGAGCAGTACTTC
TRBV19,-,-,TRBJ2-5,CASSDSGQEVQYF,TGTGCCAGTAGTGATTCCGGCCAAGAGGTCCAGTACTTC
TRBV18,-,-,TRBJ2-1,CASSPPGRMDEQFF,TGTGCCAGCTCACCACCGGGAAGGATGGATGAGCAGTTCTTC
TRBV11-3,-,-,TRBJ2-7,CASSGGSGRSYEQYF,TGTGCCAGCAGCGGTGGTAGCGGACGCTCCTACGAGCAGTACTTC
TRBV6-8,TRBD1,-,TRBJ1-5,CASSSGTGYNQPQHF,TGTGCCAGCAGTTCCGGGACAGGGTACAATCAGCCCCAGCATTTT
TRBV18,-,few,TRBJ2-6,CASSPDFGANVLTF,TGTGCCAGCTCACCCGATTTTGGGGCCAACGTCCTGACTTTC
TRBV7-5,-,-,TRBJ2-2,CASSVTGGAPGELFF,TGTGCCAGCAGCGTGACAGGGGGCGCCCCCGGGGAGCTGTTTTTT
TRBV11-3,TRBD1,once,TRBJ1-5,CASSLGRTGEQPQHF,TGTGCCAGCAGCTTAGGTAGAACAGGGGAACAGCCCCAGCATTTT
TRBV12-5,-,-,TRBJ2-2,CASGLGTANTGELFF,TGTGCTAGTGGTTTGGGGACGGCGAACACCGGGGAGCTGTTTTTT
TRBV12-5,TRBD1,few,TRBJ2-1,CASIRDRDRYNEQFF,TGTGCCAGCATTCGGGACAGGGATCGGTACAATGAGCAGTTCTTC
TRBV30,TRBD2,-,TRBJ2-7,CAWSVPAGGPYEQYF,TGTGCCTGGAGTGTACCCGCGGGAGGGCCCTACGAGCAGTACTTC
TRBV7-2,TRBD1,-,TRBJ2-5,CASRDRGTGGAGTQYF,TGTGCCAGCAGGGACCGGGGGACAGGGGGCGCGGGGACCCAGTACTTC
TRBV28,-,-,TRBJ2-3,CALQETRTDTQYF,TGTGCATTACAGGAGACGCGTACAGATACGCAGTATTTT
TRBV6-8,TRBD2,-,TRBJ2-1,CASRSTGLAEHNEQFF,TGTGCCAGCAGATCGACCGGACTAGCCGAACACAATGAGCAGTTCTTC
TRBV11-3,-,-,TRBJ1-1,CASRFTGTHTEAFF,TGTGCCAGCAGATTCACCGGGACCCACACTGAAGCTTTCTTT
TRBV28,TRBD2,-,TRBJ2-7,CASRDPGLEYEQYF,TGTGCCAGCAGGGATCCGGGACTAGAGTACGAGCAGTACTTC
TRBV7-1,TRBD2,-,TRBJ2-3,CASSLAPTSGRHTDTQYF,TGTGCCAGCAGCTTAGCCCCGACTAGCGGACGCCATACAGATACGCAGTATTTT
TRBV23-1,-,-,TRBJ2-7,CASSQSGTENEQYF,TGCGCCAGCAGTCAATCCGGGACTGAAAACGAGCAGTACTTC
TRBV11-3,-,-,TRBJ1-4,CASSLQGWLTNEKLFF,TGTGCCAGCAGCTTACAGGGCTGGTTAACTAATGAAAAACTGTTTTTT
TRBV6-8,-,-,TRBJ2-7,CASSIQGYSYEQYF,TGTGCCAGCAGCATACAAGGTTACTCCTACGAGCAGTACTTC
TRBV6-8,-,-,TRBJ2-7,CASRRRLVGTYEQYF,TGTGCCAGCAGGCGGCGACTAGTAGGAACCTACGAGCAGTACTTC
TRBV30,-,few,TRBJ2-1,CAWSVLAPNEQFF,TGTGCCTGGAGTGTACTAGCCCCCAATGAGCAGTTCTTC
TRBV5-1,TRBD2,-,TRBJ2-3,CASSLGLAGGLDTQYF,TGCGCCAGCAGTCTGGGACTAGCGGGAGGACTAGATACGCAGTATTTT
TRBV19,TRBD1,-,TRBJ1-4,CASRGTAATNEKLFF,TGTGCCAGTAGGGGGACAGCAGCAACTAATGAAAAACTGTTTTTT
TRBV11-3,TRBD1,-,TRBJ2-7,CASSLRDRGSYEQYF,TGTGCCAGCAGCCTCCGGGACAGGGGATCCTACGAGCAGTACTTC
TRBV6-8,-,few,TRBJ2-5,CASSWAGLNPEGTQYF,TGTGCCAGCAGTTGGGCGGGACTCAACCCCGAAGGGACCCAGTACTTC
TRBV19,TRBD1,-,TRBJ2-7,CASSTIYRGRLDEQYF,TGTGCCAGTAGTACAATTTACAGGGGGCGCTTGGACGAGCAGTACTTC
TRBV11-3,TRBD2,-,TRBJ2-3,CASSPGLAEGTDTQYF,TGTGCCAGCAGCCCCGGACTAGCGGAAGGGACAGATACGCAGTATTTT
TRBV1,-,-,TRBJ2-2,CASSLIGSLANTGELFF,TGCGCCAGCAGCCTGATCGGGTCGCTCGCGAACACCGGGGAGCTGTTTTTT
TRBV6-8,-,-,TRBJ1-3,CASRTGDSPGNTIYF,TGTGCCAGCAGAACAGGTGACTCTCCTGGAAACACCATATATTTT
TRBV15,-,-,TRBJ2-7,CATSRPTGGTRRGEQYF,TGTGCCACCAGCAGGCCTACTGGCGGGACGAGACGGGGCGAGCAGTACTTC
TRBV28,-,-,TRBJ1-2,CASRSWDGNYGYTF,TGTGCCAGCAGATCTTGGGACGGTAACTATGGCTACACCTTC
TRBV6-8,-,-,TRBJ2-3,CASSGGTDTQYF,TGTGCCAGCAGTGGAGGGACAGATACGCAGTATTTT
TRBV19,-,-,TRBJ2-1,CASRRGHSYNEQFF,TGTGCCAGTAGAAGGGGCCACTCCTACAATGAGCAGTTCTTC
TRBV6-7,-,-,TRBJ2-3,CASGLVDTQYF,TGTGCCAGCGGACTGGTTGATACGCAGTATTTT
TRBV19,-,-,TRBJ1-1,CASSLNNTEAFF,TGTGCCAGTAGTCTGAATAACACTGAAGCTTTCTTT
TRBV28,TRBD2,-,TRBJ2-3,CASSVSGRQITDTQYF,TGTGCCAGCAGTGTTAGCGGGAGACAGATCACAGATACGCAGTATTTT
TRBV28,-,-,TRBJ2-4,CASSEDAPLAKNIQYF,TGTGCCAGCAGTGAAGACGCACCTCTAGCCAAAAACATTCAGTACTTC